The present TCR beta chain was sequenced within a study of beta chain features in type 1 diabetes (dated by TCRdb to between 2017 and 2018). Background on the whole study: Mean age, gender distribution, total cell number and subset yield did not differ between patients and healthy donors. In the study, recently diagnosed type 1 diabetes patients and matched healthy donors were compared on the TCRB repertoires of their sorted circulating CD4+ T cell subsets. A total of 85 million to 110 million sorted cells were examined across all samples, and RNA yield correlated strongly with the number of cells per subset. Regulatory and stem cell-like memory subsets were isolated from only 8 patients and roughly 8 healthy donors, whereas naive and central memory subsets came from all 28 donors. General study outcomes and caveats: The naive, central memory and regulatory TCRB repertoires appeared to resemble one another more closely among patients than among healthy donors. At VDJ recombination sites, patients with type 1 diabetes made fewer insertions and deleted more nucleotides, a pattern implying thymic rearrangement abnormalities. Because small numbers of individuals were included in the HLA sub-analyses, any influence of HLA type on TCRB rearrangement was left unresolved. Because cDNA was sequenced instead of genomic DNA, activated cells with high expression could be over-represented, although the groups did not differ in activation or CD3 levels. Shorter templates might have been favored by PCR, but patient and control samples were amplified and corrected together, so both groups would have been affected equally by any skew. In all four CD4+ subsets, TCRB CDR3 length was moderately but significantly shorter in type 1 diabetes patients.

V and J are truncated by 6 bases and 0 bases respectively, leaving an intervening sequence of 9 bases. The CDR3 covers 15 residues, taking in both the cysteine and the phenylalanine. The retained sequence is limited to the CDR3, 45 bases, with the frame set at the first base. Taken from the germline V gene, the CDR1 and CDR2 loops are SGHAT and FQNNGV. In the case of this clone: The clone's antigen remains unknown. No base quality values were provided; no much bigger clone lies one nucleotide off.

A single peripheral blood draw of 95 to 150 mL on average was collected from each donor into heparinised tubes. Naive, central memory, regulatory and stem cell-like memory CD4+ T cells were sorted on a BD FACSAria II using a panel including CD45RO, CCR7, CD25, CD127, CD95 and CD27. Purity was above 95% for every sorted population. Right away, PBMCs were isolated by Lymphoprep density gradient centrifugation and were stained directly, with no culture step. So that batch effects would be minimized, each experiment stained and sorted samples in pairs, pairing one healthy donor with one patient. The High Capacity cDNA Reverse Transcription Kit was used to reverse transcribe all of the isolated RNA, meaning that expressed TCRB transcripts were what got sequenced. Deep immunoSEQ sequencing was applied to naive, central memory and regulatory T cell samples, giving an average of about 3.8 million total reads per sample. Sorted cells were lysed in RLT buffer and RNA was extracted with DNase-treated RNeasy Micro or Mini kits, depending on cell number. To prevent cross-contamination, each cell subset was processed individually, whereas patient and healthy donor samples were processed jointly. The immunoSEQ multiplex PCR was used to amplify TCRB sequences from cDNA, yielding 87-bp fragments that span the CDR3 region. Sequencing of the amplicons was done on the Illumina HiSeq platform. From the authors' description of their analysis: Synthetic template baselines were used to correct PCR bias computationally, reads within Hamming distance 2 were collapsed, and singletons that could not be merged were discarded. Reads were aligned to IMGT to assign V, D and J genes, CDR3 length, and insertions or deletions at six rearrangement sites. Within each subset, clonotype counts were normalized to sorted cell number, after which true diversity and Gini coefficients were computed with the tcR R package. The overlap coefficient, calculated on TCRB nucleotide sequences, was used to measure repertoire sharing. Out-of-frame TCRB sequences from naive cells were analyzed to stand in for the pre-selection repertoire. TCRdb stores this immuneACCESS table with in-frame sequences only. Part of the clones is absent; in the studies checked, under half of the shortfall reflects unresolved V genes, and no reason is known for the rest. The DNA gave D and trimming, while V, J and clone size come from that table. The sample data list about 360,000 clones, and roughly 12% of these were observed just once. The top ten constitute more than 0.015% of the sample.

Here the chain combines TRBV11-2 and TRBJ2-6; too little of a D gene remains to name it. Input material: naive CD4+ T cells from blood. The cell subset or site tag for this specimen amounts to: true naive CD4+ T cells. The sequence came from a man aged 18 to 29 in good health. The DNA is TGTGCCAGCAGGGTCTACCTCTCTGGGGCCAACGTCCTGACTTTC. This codes for CASRVYLSGANVLTF.